These T cell receptor beta chains were read from a single sample in a study of T cell repertoires in cytomegalovirus infection. TCRdb used MiXCR to reprocess the reads, holding one entry per CDR3 protein. The sample shows 150,000 to 200,000 distinct CDR3 sequences, around 14% of them seen only once. What was sequenced was PBMCs. The receptor set was obtained from a human donor in good health (CMV status not recorded). Some clones in this sample may be carry-over from other donors' samples. Each CDR3 is given with its conserved first and last residue. The D gene is left open where the match is weak.

j_call v_call d_call cdr3_length cdr3_aa
TRBJ1-2 TRBV20-1 . 12 CSASWGGHGYTF
TRBJ2-7 TRBV14 TRBD1 14 CASSPMTGFYEQYF
TRBJ1-5 TRBV28 TRBD1 13 CAGKGQGNQPQHF
TRBJ1-2 TRBV7-7 . 15 CASSLEALRNGGYTF
TRBJ1-1 TRBV6-1 . 16 CASSWVRQTMNTEAFF
TRBJ2-5 TRBV10-3 TRBD1 15 CAISDPGGAEETQYF
TRBJ2-7 TRBV5-6 TRBD2 16 CASSPGLAAASHEQYF
TRBJ2-5 TRBV7-9 TRBD2 15 CASSSRLAGLETQYF
TRBJ2-3 TRBV10-3 . 14 CAISDGVGTDTQYF
TRBJ2-2 TRBV18 TRBD1 16 CASSPRQGGDTGELFF
TRBJ2-4 TRBV11-2 . 14 CASSSREDRNIQYF
TRBJ2-7 TRBV7-9 . 13 CASSSIIDYEQYF
TRBJ1-5 TRBV3-1 TRBD1 15 CASSRGTGTNQPQHF
TRBJ2-7 TRBV11-2 TRBD1 15 CASSLRTGAPYEQYF
TRBJ2-7 TRBV27 . 14 CASSLQRDGDEQYF
TRBJ2-2 TRBV13 TRBD1 18 CASSLQGAARLNTGELFF
TRBJ2-5 TRBV2 TRBD1 14 CASGLDRGLETQYF
TRBJ1-5 TRBV7-2 . 15 CASSFDAGGNQPQHF
TRBJ1-5 TRBV28 TRBD1 13 CASKGQGSQPQHF
TRBJ2-7 TRBV20-1 TRBD1 12 CSARGEPGQTYF
TRBJ1-1 TRBV20-1 TRBD1 14 CSAPDRVMNTEAFF
TRBJ1-2 TRBV7-9 TRBD1 13 CASSYGTANGYTF
TRBJ2-7 TRBV20-1 TRBD1 14 CSARPGTGSYEQYF
TRBJ1-2 TRBV25-1 TRBD1 15 CASSKGQAAGYGYTF
TRBJ2-7 TRBV28 TRBD1 15 CASSWDRERSYEQYF
TRBJ2-3 TRBV5-1 TRBD1 15 CASSSGQGPTDTQYF
TRBJ2-3 TRBV29-1 . 13 CSVDRESTDTQYF
TRBJ2-5 TRBV4-1 . 16 CASSQVAEGSRETQYF
TRBJ2-3 TRBV6-2/TRBV6-3 . 13 CASSYVRADTQYF
TRBJ2-1 TRBV4-1 TRBD2 15 CASSQGLAGTNEQFF
TRBJ2-5 TRBV10-3 . 13 CATQRQYQETQYF
TRBJ1-1 TRBV6-2/TRBV6-3 . 16 CASSYLQGGANTEAFF
TRBJ1-1 TRBV6-6 TRBD1 14 CASSPGQMNTEAFF
TRBJ1-5 TRBV7-3 TRBD1 15 CASSLTGTGNQPQHF
TRBJ1-2 TRBV7-2 . 15 CASSLAVTGRYGYTF
TRBJ1-5 TRBV5-6 . 13 CASSFGVNQPQHF
TRBJ1-5 TRBV20-1 . 14 CSASIGVSNQPQHF
TRBJ2-5 TRBV29-1 TRBD1 14 CSVEDRGLGKTQYF
TRBJ2-3 TRBV12-3/TRBV12-4 TRBD2 16 CASSRASGGAANTQYF
TRBJ1-1 TRBV7-9 TRBD1 20 CASSLANQGGWWTMNTEAFF
TRBJ1-4 TRBV28 . 16 CASSADSIGTNEKLFF
TRBJ1-5 TRBV7-9 . 13 CASSGGGNQPQHF
TRBJ2-7 TRBV29-1 . 15 CSVEDSGIGAYEQYF
TRBJ2-5 TRBV7-9 TRBD2 16 CASSLRGLAGGETQYF
TRBJ2-3 TRBV10-3 . 13 CAISLGSTDTQYF
TRBJ1-3 TRBV7-3 . 16 CASSSGPRDLGNTIYF
TRBJ1-1 TRBV6-2/TRBV6-3 . 13 CASSPQVRTEAFF
TRBJ1-3 TRBV4-1 TRBD1 18 CASSQEGDRLISGNTIYF
TRBJ2-7 TRBV29-1 TRBD1 13 CSVGQGVTYEQYF
TRBJ2-1 TRBV6-2/TRBV6-3 TRBD2 15 CASSERELAVTEQFF
TRBJ2-3 TRBV7-3 . 15 CASSLISGPTDTQYF
TRBJ2-5 TRBV2 . 14 CASSEGAKRLTQYF
TRBJ1-2 TRBV7-8 TRBD1 16 CASSLGEGQGPFGYTF
TRBJ2-5 TRBV29-1 . 13 CSVEGRTVETQYF
TRBJ2-2 TRBV19 TRBD2 17 CASRARGLAGDTGELFF
TRBJ1-5 TRBV2 TRBD1 15 CASSTDRRSNQPQHF
TRBJ1-2 TRBV7-8 . 14 CASSPRDGLSGYTF
TRBJ1-2 TRBV7-2 . 15 CASSQAGVIGYGYTF
TRBJ2-1 TRBV10-3 . 15 CAISGGPNSYNEQFF
TRBJ1-4 TRBV29-1 TRBD1 15 CSVEDLGQGFEKLFF